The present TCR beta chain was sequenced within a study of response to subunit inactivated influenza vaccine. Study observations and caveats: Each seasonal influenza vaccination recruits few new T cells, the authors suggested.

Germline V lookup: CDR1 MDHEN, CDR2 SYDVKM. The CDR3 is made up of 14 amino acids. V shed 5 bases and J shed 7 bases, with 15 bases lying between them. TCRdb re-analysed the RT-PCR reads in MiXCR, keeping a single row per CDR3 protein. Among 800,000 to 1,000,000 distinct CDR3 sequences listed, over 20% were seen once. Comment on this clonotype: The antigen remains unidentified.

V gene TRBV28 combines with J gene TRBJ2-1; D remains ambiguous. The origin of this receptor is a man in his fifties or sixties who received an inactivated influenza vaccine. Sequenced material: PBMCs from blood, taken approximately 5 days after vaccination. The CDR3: CASSHRKGRNEQFF. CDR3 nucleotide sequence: TGTGCCAGCAGTCACCGGAAGGGTAGGAATGAGCAGTTCTTC.